This T cell receptor (beta chain) was recovered during a study of T cells in Graves' hyperthyroidism and ophthalmopathy. For the study at large: Sampling of peripheral blood happened at initial diagnosis, prior to any treatment.

The investigators amplified TCR beta CDR3 regions from RNA transcripts. HTBI primers were used for first-round RT-PCR of the TCR CDR3. One entry per CDR3 protein, called by TCRdb with MiXCR from the multiplex PCR reads. The repertoire holds under 400,000 distinct CDR3 sequences, with roughly 15% as singletons. A NOSPECS grade of at least 4, a Clinical Activity Score of at least 3 and duration under 3 months were recorded in ophthalmopathy patients. Trimming stripped 1 base from V and 10 bases from J, with 11 bases between. The CDR3 is 13 amino acids. The TCR sequence derives from an older woman with Graves' ophthalmopathy. Input material: blood. The chain links TRBV12-3 or TRBV12-4 to TRBJ1-5; weak D call: TRBD1 (6 bases). The CDR3 loop reads CASSLDRARPQHF. As DNA, the CDR3 is TGTGCCAGCAGTTTAGACAGGGCTCGCCCCCAGCATTTT.